The 32 T cell receptor beta chains given below trace back to one sample, sequenced in a study of molecular identifiers for immune sequencing clone quantification. TCRdb re-called the PCR reads through MiXCR, storing one row per CDR3 protein. The table lists nearly 650,000 distinct CDR3 sequences, 25% of them singletons, with roughly 0.83% in the top ten. Sequencing was done on a sample of naive CD8+ T cells from blood, with Jurkat cell RNA spiked in. This sample's subset: FACS-sorted CD8+CD4-CCR7+CD45RA+ naive T cells. The receptors stem from a human donor in good health. Some libraries in this study had Jurkat cell RNA spiked in.

Ten or more counts support this clonotype. One junction end disagrees with the germline gene, perhaps due to a read error. This chain uses TRBV6-5 with TRBJ2-7; TRBD1 matches 7 bases. The germline V gene has CDR1 MNHEY and CDR2 SVGAGI. CDR3 size: 14 residues. CDR3 sequence reads: CASSYSQGYYEQYF. The DNA of the CDR3 is TGTGCCAGCAGCTACTCACAGGGGTACTACGAGCAGTACTTC.

V gene TRBV5-1 combines with J gene TRBJ2-1; 12 nucleotides line up with TRBD2. There are 19 residues in the CDR3. Germline lookup yields CDR1 SGHRS and CDR2 YFSETQ. Losses at the gene ends were 7 bases for V and 2 bases for J; bases not matched to a gene: 16. The CDR3 is CASSFLLAGGRIAYNEQFF. As DNA, the CDR3 is TGCGCCAGCTCTTTTCTTCTAGCGGGGGGGCGTATCGCCTACAATGAGCAGTTCTTC.

For this clonotype: This clone may be a read error of a much larger clone one base away. The CDR3 DNA reads as TGTGCCAGCAGCCAAGATACGAGCGGGAGGATGTATGCGCAGTTCTTC. Translated: CASSQDTSGRMYAQFF. The chain employs TRBV14 and TRBJ2-1; TRBD2 aligns across 9 bases. This CDR3 region has 16 residues. V lost 0 bases and J lost 12; bases outside the gene matches: 12. The germline V gene has CDR1 SGHDN and CDR2 FVKESK.

The genes are TRBV27 and TRBJ2-1; D gene ambiguous. From germline, CDR1 is MNHEY and CDR2 SMNVEV (reference sequence). The CDR3 is 15 amino acids. V was clipped by 3 bases and J by 2 bases, with 11 bases between them. DNA for the CDR3: TGTGCCAGCAGTTTGACGACGGTGACCTACAATGAGCAGTTCTTC. It translates to CASSLTTVTYNEQFF.

The rearrangement links TRBV20-1 to TRBJ2-2; either TRBD1 or TRBD2 may supply D (6 bases each). Trimming took 4 bases from V and 4 from J, leaving 13 bases between them. The CDR3 spans 14 residues. CDR1 is DFQATT and CDR2 is SNEGSKA in the germline V gene (reference sequence). The CDR3 region is CSATGEGGTGELFF. The CDR3 coding sequence is TGCAGTGCTACGGGGGAAGGGGGCACCGGGGAGCTGTTTTTT.

This clonotype was picked up a small number of times. The CDR3 here is CAGKDSYNEQFF. CDR3 coding DNA: TGTGCCGGAAAAGACTCCTACAATGAGCAGTTCTTC. The gene calls are TRBV7-9 and TRBJ2-1; D is uncertain. The germline V gene has CDR1 SEHNR and CDR2 FQNEAQ (reference sequence). The CDR3 length is 12 residues. The germline V and J ends were trimmed by 11 bases and 0 bases, with 8 bases remaining between them.

The V call is TRBV19, the J call TRBJ2-2, with TRBD2 matching over 7 bases. The germline CDR1 and CDR2 sequences are LNHDA and SQIVND (reference sequence). The ends lost 3 bases at V and 5 bases at J; junction bases unmatched: 18. The CDR3 runs 19 residues. CDR3 region: CASSILYGMMTSRTGELFF. In DNA form, the CDR3 reads TGTGCCAGTAGTATTCTTTATGGGATGATGACTAGCAGGACCGGGGAGCTGTTTTTT.

There are many counts of this clonotype. This sequence joins TRBV5-5 and TRBJ1-1; tentative D call: TRBD1 (6 bases). V was pared by 4 bases and J by 3 bases, with 10 bases between. CDR3 length: 13 amino acids. Germline V gives CDR1 SGHKS, CDR2 YYEKEE (reference sequence). The CDR3 bases are TGTGCCAGCAGCCAGACAGGAGACACTGAAGCTTTCTTT. It translates to CASSQTGDTEAFF.

This clonotype has ten or more counts. The chain links TRBV5-8 to TRBJ2-2; D is unclear. The CDR3 is made up of 15 amino acids. The germline V and J ends were trimmed by 1 base and 2 bases, with 9 bases remaining between them. Germline values: CDR1 SGHTS, CDR2 YDEGEE. The CDR3, as DNA: TGTGCCAGCAGCTTGTCAGCTGCTAACACCGGGGAGCTGTTTTTT. Amino acid sequence: CASSLSAANTGELFF.

Comments on this clonotype: Just one base apart from a much larger clone, this may be a read error. J is TRBJ1-1 and V is TRBV2; no definite D call. The CDR3 length is 15 residues. Germline lookup yields CDR1 SNHLY and CDR2 FYNNEI. This chain's CDR3 is CASSDAHSGNTKAFF. CDR3 bases: TGTGCCAGCAGTGACGCACACAGCGGAAACACTAAAGCTTTCTTT. Together with reference TRBV2 and TRBJ1-1, the CDR3 gives the full variable domain: EPEVTQTPSHQVTQMGQEVILRCVPISNHLYFYWYRQILGQKVEFLVSFYNNEISEKSEIFDDQFSVERPDGSNFTLKIRSTKLEDSAMYFCASSDAHSGNTKAFFGQGTRLTVV.

This clonotype was recorded at least ten times. V gene TRBV30 combines with J gene TRBJ2-3; the match to TRBD1 covers 8 bases. Germline-derived CDR1 and CDR2 are GTSNPN and SVGIG (reference sequence). V was pared by 0 bases and J by 2 bases, with 7 bases of the junction left unmatched. This CDR3 contains 16 residues. The CDR3 spells CAWSVRDRIFTDTQYF. CDR3 in DNA: TGTGCCTGGAGTGTACGGGACAGGATTTTCACAGATACGCAGTATTTT.

The rearrangement links TRBV21-1 to TRBJ2-3; whether TRBD1, the table's D call, matches the DNA was not checked. TRBV21-1 counts as a pseudogene. The CDR3 is made up of 19 amino acids. CDR3 DNA: TGTGCCAGCAGCAAGATGGGACAGGGGAGAAGTTTCGGCACAGATACGCAGTATTTT. Protein sequence: CASSKMGQGRSFGTDTQYF.

At least ten counts were recorded for this clonotype. J is TRBJ1-3 and V is TRBV7-9; maybe TRBD1 (6 bases). Trimming removed 5 bases at V and 0 bases at J, with 14 bases between. The germline V gene has CDR1 SEHNR and CDR2 FQNEAQ (reference sequence). This CDR3 region has 16 residues. In nucleotides, the CDR3 is TGTGCCAGCAGCCCCCTTGGACAGTTCTCTGGAAACACCATATATTTT. This codes for CASSPLGQFSGNTIYF.

This clonotype was seen only a few times. The chain links TRBV2 to TRBJ2-7, with D hard to call. Trimming pared 5 bases from V and 2 bases from J, leaving 13 bases between. The CDR3 covers 14 residues. Germline CDR1 and CDR2: SNHLY and FYNNEI. Here the CDR3 reads CASSPLLSAYEQYF. CDR3 sequence (DNA): TGTGCCAGCAGTCCCTTGCTGTCCGCCTACGAGCAGTACTTC.

This clonotype showed up just a few times. This may come from a read error, since a much larger clone is one base off. The rearrangement joins TRBV29-1 to TRBJ2-3; the match to TRBD2 covers 9 bases. CDR3 length equals 14 residues. From germline, CDR1 is SQVTM and CDR2 ANQGSEA. The CDR3 is CRVAGGGAGDTQYF. The CDR3, as DNA: TGCCGCGTTGCGGGCGGGGGGGCCGGAGATACGCAGTATTTT.

The chain recombines TRBV6-1 with TRBJ2-7, with 7 bases identical to TRBD1. This CDR3 has 14 residues. Per germline, CDR1 MNHNS and CDR2 SASEGT. J lost 10 bases, V lost 6 bases, and 15 bases had no gene match. Written as DNA, the CDR3 is TGTGCCAGCAGCGATCGGGACAGCAACTACAAACAGTACTTC. Amino acids: CASSDRDSNYKQYF.

This chain links TRBV20-1 with TRBJ2-1; D uncertain. V lost 7 bases and J 5 bases, leaving 9 bases between the germline ends. Germline V gene lookup returns CDR1 DFQATT and CDR2 SNEGSKA (reference sequence). The CDR3 extends over 11 amino acids. The CDR3 spells CSDTPDNEQFF. The CDR3 DNA is TGCAGTGATACCCCTGACAATGAGCAGTTCTTC.

This clonotype turned up a few times. V is TRBV4-1 and J is TRBJ1-5; D is ambiguous. This CDR3 has 16 amino acids. Germline CDR1 and CDR2: MGHRA and YSYEKL. The V end lost 1 base, the J end lost 1 base, and 11 bases lay between the germline ends. CDR3 coding DNA: TGCGCCAGCAGCCAAGTCGGTAGGGAAAGCAATCAGCCCCAGCATTTT. It yields the protein CASSQVGRESNQPQHF.

For this clonotype: Given a much more abundant clone one base away, this may be a read error. The V and J genes are TRBV6-6 and TRBJ2-3; D uncertain. V shed 2 bases and J shed 0 bases, with 15 bases lying between them. Germline lookup yields CDR1 MNHNY and CDR2 SVGAGI (reference sequence). The CDR3 has 17 residues. The CDR3 here is CASSYLTTVGSTDTQYF. The DNA of the CDR3 is TGTGCCAGCAGTTACCTGACGACGGTGGGGAGCACAGATACGCAGTATTTT.

Details on this clonotype: A much larger clone differs by one base, so this may be a read error. This sequence joins TRBV4-1 and TRBJ1-5; 7 bases agree with TRBD1. The CDR3 extends over 16 amino acids. The ends lost 0 bases at V and 4 bases at J; junction bases unmatched: 6. From germline, CDR1 is MGHRA and CDR2 YSYEKL. The CDR3 coding sequence is TGCGCCAGCAGCCAAGAGGGGGACAGTGATAATCAGCCCCAGCATTTT. It translates to CASSQEGDSDNQPQHF.

This clonotype was observed many times. The genes are TRBV30 and TRBJ1-1; no clear D gene. Germline V CDR1 and CDR2: GTSNPN, SVGIG (reference sequence). CDR3 length: 12 residues. Deletions cut 4 bases from V and 1 base from J, with 7 bases between. The CDR3: CAWNTENTEAFF. The CDR3 nucleotides read TGTGCCTGGAATACAGAGAACACTGAAGCTTTCTTT.

This clonotype was seen many times. The chain joins TRBV30 to TRBJ2-1; either TRBD1 or TRBD2 may fit D (5 bases each). Trimming removed 4 bases at V and 9 bases at J, with 10 bases between. This CDR3 region has 11 residues. From germline, CDR1 is GTSNPN and CDR2 SVGIG (reference sequence). CDR3 loop: CAWTIGTEQFF. The CDR3 region has the DNA TGTGCCTGGACCATAGGGACTGAGCAGTTCTTC.

This clonotype was seen at least ten times. V and J are TRBV9 and TRBJ2-2; 10 nucleotides align to TRBD2. Germline V gene lookup returns CDR1 SGDLS and CDR2 YYNGEE. The V and J ends lost 0 bases and 3 bases, in that order; junction bases with no gene match: 11. The CDR3 runs to 19 residues. Written as DNA, the CDR3 is TGTGCCAGCAGCGTAGGGCTAGCGGGAGTGAGGGTCGACACCGGGGAGCTGTTTTTT. Amino acids: CASSVGLAGVRVDTGELFF.

The gene calls are TRBV19 and TRBJ2-5; D remains unclear. The germline V gene has CDR1 LNHDA and CDR2 SQIVND (reference sequence). Trimming took off 4 bases at V and 5 bases at J, with 17 bases between the two ends. The CDR3 extends over 15 amino acids. The CDR3 sequence: CASSTTPVEVETQYF. CDR3 nucleotide sequence: TGTGCCAGTAGTACGACCCCTGTAGAAGTGGAGACCCAGTACTTC.

V gene TRBV4-3 combines with J gene TRBJ1-1, with 11 bases aligning to TRBD1. CDR1 and CDR2 (germline): LGHNA, YSLEER. V lost 0 bases to trimming and J lost 4 bases; unmatched junction nucleotides: 4. This CDR3 comprises 16 residues. In DNA form, the CDR3 reads TGCGCCAGCAGCCAAGATCAGGGGACAGGGGGCACTGAAGCTTTCTTT. Residues: CASSQDQGTGGTEAFF.

This chain uses TRBV12-3 or TRBV12-4 with TRBJ2-1; 9 positions match TRBD1. The CDR3 runs 14 residues. The trim removed 5 bases at V and 9 bases at J, leaving 8 bases unmatched. CDR3 sequence (DNA): TGTGCCAGCAGTCCCGGGACAGGGAATGTTGAGCAGTTCTTC. Its protein is CASSPGTGNVEQFF.

As for this clonotype: A junction boundary mismatches the germline segment, possibly from a read error. V gene TRBV4-1 combines with J gene TRBJ1-2; D not certain. The germline CDR1 and CDR2 sequences are MGHRA and YSYEKL. This CDR3 is built from 16 residues. The CDR3 reads CTSSQDWGPYNYGYTF. As DNA, the CDR3 is TGCACCAGCAGCCAAGATTGGGGTCCTTATAACTATGGCTACACCTTC.

This clonotype was found many times. This chain uses TRBV12-3 or TRBV12-4 with TRBJ2-4; 8 bases match TRBD1. CDR3 length equals 14 residues. Unmatched junction bases numbered 8, after V lost 6 bases and J lost 7 bases. The CDR3 DNA is TGTGCCAGCAGCCTACCGGGACAGGTGAACATTCAGTACTTC. Residues: CASSLPGQVNIQYF.

J is TRBJ1-4 and V is TRBV10-2; 9 bases are shared with TRBD1. The CDR3 sequence is 16 residues long. J was trimmed by 8 bases and V by 4 bases; bases with no gene match: 11. Germline CDR1 WSHSY, CDR2 SAAADI. Written as DNA, the CDR3 is TGCGCCAGCAGTGGGTCCCACAGGGGGCATGGAGAAAAACTGTTTTTT. The encoded protein is CASSGSHRGHGEKLFF.

The V call is TRBV27, the J call TRBJ2-5; perhaps D is TRBD1 or TRBD2 (5 bases each). V was shortened by 4 bases and J by 2 bases, with 11 bases between the two germline ends. CDR3 length: 14 residues. From germline, CDR1 is MNHEY and CDR2 SMNVEV (reference sequence). The chain's CDR3 is CASSSSGPQETQYF. The DNA of the CDR3 is TGTGCCAGCAGTTCGTCGGGACCACAAGAGACCCAGTACTTC.

The CDR3 here is CSASAGTGDEKLFF. The CDR3 DNA reads TGCAGTGCTAGCGCCGGGACAGGGGATGAAAAACTGTTTTTT. This chain uses TRBV20-1 with TRBJ1-4, with 10 positions matching TRBD1. Looked up from germline, CDR1 is DFQATT and CDR2 is SNEGSKA (reference sequence). The ends lost 3 bases at V and 6 bases at J; junction bases unmatched: 4. The CDR3 runs to 14 residues.

This clonotype was seen many times. V usage is TRBV7-9 and J usage is TRBJ2-3; D assignment may be TRBD1 or TRBD2 (5 bases each). This CDR3 is built from 14 residues. Per germline, CDR1 SEHNR and CDR2 FQNEAQ (reference sequence). Trimming removed 4 bases at V and 2 bases at J, with 10 bases between. CDR3 bases: TGTGCCAGCAGCTCGGGACCGCCCACAGATACGCAGTATTTT. It translates to CASSSGPPTDTQYF.